These T cell receptor beta chains were read from a single sample in a study of T-cell memory formation after mild COVID-19. From the 5' RACE reads, TCRdb called clonotypes with MiXCR, one entry per CDR3 protein. The profile covers about 340,000 distinct CDR3 sequences, with 20% to 25% appearing a single time and about 21% taken by the ten largest. The sequencing sample was made of PBMCs or a T cell subset sorted from them (not recorded which). The receptor source for this set is a man aged 18-30 years who had mild COVID-19 (a few samples of this study predate the infection). Cell type and time point are not known. CDR3s include the opening cysteine and the closing phenylalanine or tryptophan. D genes are given only for firm matches. The size field is filled for only some rows; it gives once, few, many or a size class.

j_gene,abundance,d_gene,v_gene,CDR3nt,CDR3aa
TRBJ2-5,few,.,TRBV6-6,TGTGCCAGCAGTTACCGAACAAATCTCGGGTTAAGAGAGACCCAGTACTTC,CASSYRTNLGLRETQYF
TRBJ2-5,.,.,TRBV5-1,TGCGCCAGCAGCTCCTCGGGACGGGAGACCCAGTACTTC,CASSSSGRETQYF
TRBJ2-5,.,.,TRBV6-5,TGTGCCAGCAGTTACTGGGGGGAAGAGACCCAGTACTTC,CASSYWGEETQYF
TRBJ2-7,few,TRBD2,TRBV18,TGTGCCAGCTCACGGACTAGCGGGGGGGACCCCTACGAGCAGTACTTC,CASSRTSGGDPYEQYF
TRBJ2-2,few,.,TRBV5-5,TGTGCCAGCAGCATCGGGACACGGAACACCGGGGAGCTGTTTTTT,CASSIGTRNTGELFF
TRBJ1-2,few,.,TRBV4-3,TGCGCCAGCAGCCAAGCCCCAGGGAGCGGCTATGGCTACACCTTC,CASSQAPGSGYGYTF
TRBJ1-6,few,.,TRBV6-5,TGTGCCAGCAACGAAGGGGATTCACCCCTCCACTTT,CASNEGDSPLHF
TRBJ1-4,.,.,TRBV27,TGTGCCAGCGGCCCGAGGGTAGGGGAAAAACTGTTTTTT,CASGPRVGEKLFF
TRBJ2-3,few,.,TRBV3-1,TGTGCCAGCAGCCAAGTGTTTAGCACAGATACGCAGTATTTT,CASSQVFSTDTQYF
TRBJ1-2,few,TRBD1,TRBV10-3,TGTGCCATCAGTGAGGCGTCAGGAGGGGGCAGCAACTATGGCTACACCTTC,CAISEASGGGSNYGYTF
TRBJ2-3,few,.,TRBV15,TGTGCCACCAGCAGAGATGGTACGCAGTATTTT,CATSRDGTQYF
TRBJ1-1,.,.,TRBV5-1,TGCGCCAGCAGCTTGCACTCGGGCACTGAAGCTTTCTTT,CASSLHSGTEAFF
TRBJ2-6,.,.,TRBV30,TGTGCCTGGAGTGAGAGCTCTGGGGCCAACGTCCTGACTTTC,CAWSESSGANVLTF
TRBJ2-3,few,.,TRBV6-5,TGTGCCAGCAGTAGTATAACTAGCACAGATACGCAGTATTTT,CASSSITSTDTQYF
TRBJ1-1,.,.,TRBV7-6,TGTGCCAGCAGCCCCACCACAAAGGAGCGTGAAGCTTTCTTT,CASSPTTKEREAFF
TRBJ2-5,.,.,TRBV7-7,TGTGCTAGCAGCTTAGGCGGCAGACAAGAGACCCAGTACTTC,CASSLGGRQETQYF
TRBJ1-5,few,TRBD1,TRBV11-2,TGTGCCAGCAGCTTAGGGCCATATGGGACAGGGGCGACTAATAGCAATCAGCCCCAGCATTTT,CASSLGPYGTGATNSNQPQHF
TRBJ1-2,few,.,TRBV12-3/TRBV12-4,TGTGCCAGCAGTTGGCGGGGCGATGGCTACACCTTC,CASSWRGDGYTF
TRBJ1-1,.,.,TRBV28,TGTGCCAGCAGTTTTGAGGGGTTGGCTTTCTTT,CASSFEGLAFF
TRBJ2-2,few,.,TRBV4-2,TGTGCCAACAGAGAGGGGCGGGTCACCGGGGAGCTGTTTTTT,CANREGRVTGELFF
TRBJ1-1,.,.,TRBV18,TGTGCCAGCTCACCAGGGGAGGGCACTGAAGCTTTCTTT,CASSPGEGTEAFF
TRBJ2-5,few,.,TRBV5-4,TGTGCCAGCAGTGGAGGGGACTCCCAAGAGACCCAGTACTTC,CASSGGDSQETQYF
TRBJ2-3,.,.,TRBV4-2,TGTGCCAGCAGCCAAGGAGAGGTGGGGGGCACAGATACGCAGTATTTT,CASSQGEVGGTDTQYF
TRBJ1-1,few,.,TRBV7-2,TGTGCCAGCAGGAGGACAGTGAACACTGAAGCTTTCTTT,CASRRTVNTEAFF
TRBJ2-7,few,TRBD2,TRBV7-2,TGTGCCAGCAGCTTAGTACGCGGGGGAGCGGGCGAGCAGTACTTC,CASSLVRGGAGEQYF
TRBJ2-3,few,.,TRBV15,TGTGCCACCAGCAGGGCTAAAGGGGATACGCAGTATTTT,CATSRAKGDTQYF
TRBJ2-3,.,.,TRBV27,TGTGCCAGCACTGTCCCAGGGTTCACAGATACGCAGTATTTT,CASTVPGFTDTQYF
TRBJ2-5,many,.,TRBV20-1,TGCAGTGCTCGTGGGCTCCAAGAGACCCAGTACTTC,CSARGLQETQYF
TRBJ2-1,many,.,TRBV5-1,TGCGCCAGCAGCTTGGTCAGTCATGAGCAGTTCTTC,CASSLVSHEQFF
TRBJ1-1,few,TRBD1,TRBV18,TGTGCCAGCTCACCACCGGACAGGGAAACTGAAGCTTTCTTT,CASSPPDRETEAFF
TRBJ1-6,few,.,TRBV14,TGTGCCAGCAGCCAAGGCTTGCAATGGAACCTCCACTTT,CASSQGLQWNLHF
TRBJ1-1,.,.,TRBV12-3/TRBV12-4,TGTGCCAGCAGTTTAGTGGGGGGTTCTGAAGCTTTCTTT,CASSLVGGSEAFF
TRBJ2-3,few,TRBD1,TRBV10-3,TGTGCCATCAGTGCACGCCCCGCGACAGGGTCACCCTCCCCAGATACGCAGTATTTT,CAISARPATGSPSPDTQYF
TRBJ2-7,.,.,TRBV18,TGTGCCAGCTCACCAGTAAACCACGAGCAGTACTTC,CASSPVNHEQYF
TRBJ1-1,few,.,TRBV12-3/TRBV12-4,TGTGCCAGCAACTTGCCAATTGGGGGAACTGAAGCTTTCTTT,CASNLPIGGTEAFF
TRBJ1-6,.,.,TRBV6-5,TGTGCCAGCTGCCGGGCCTTCTCCTATAATTCACCCCTCCACTTT,CASCRAFSYNSPLHF
TRBJ2-5,few,.,TRBV20-1,TGCAGTGCCCCGGGACCCCAGAGGGAGACCCAGTACTTC,CSAPGPQRETQYF
TRBJ2-5,few,TRBD2,TRBV20-1,TGCAGTGCTAGAGGTAGCGGGGCCCCGACCCAGTACTTC,CSARGSGAPTQYF
TRBJ2-3,.,.,TRBV5-6,TGTGCCAGCAGCTTTCCGGGACTGGGGAACACGGATACGCAGTATTTT,CASSFPGLGNTDTQYF
TRBJ2-1,.,TRBD2,TRBV7-2,TGTGCCAGCAGTAAAGCGGGACCGTACAATGAGCAGTTCTTC,CASSKAGPYNEQFF
TRBJ1-5,.,.,TRBV30,TGTGCCTGGAGTGTCCAGACAGGCGATCAGCCCCAGCATTTT,CAWSVQTGDQPQHF
TRBJ2-4,.,TRBD2,TRBV30,TGTGCCTGGAGTGTACTAGCGGGGGGACAAAACATTCAGTACTTC,CAWSVLAGGQNIQYF
TRBJ2-5,few,TRBD2,TRBV5-6,TGTGCCAGCAGCTCTAGACCTTCGGGGGGGGGCCAAGAGACCCAGTACTTC,CASSSRPSGGGQETQYF
TRBJ1-4,.,TRBD1,TRBV12-3/TRBV12-4,TGTGCCAGCAGTACTTGGGCCAGGGGGAATGAAAAACTGTTTTTT,CASSTWARGNEKLFF
TRBJ2-1,few,.,TRBV6-2/TRBV6-3,TGTGCCAGCAGACAAAGTGGAGGGCCTGAGCAGTTCTTC,CASRQSGGPEQFF